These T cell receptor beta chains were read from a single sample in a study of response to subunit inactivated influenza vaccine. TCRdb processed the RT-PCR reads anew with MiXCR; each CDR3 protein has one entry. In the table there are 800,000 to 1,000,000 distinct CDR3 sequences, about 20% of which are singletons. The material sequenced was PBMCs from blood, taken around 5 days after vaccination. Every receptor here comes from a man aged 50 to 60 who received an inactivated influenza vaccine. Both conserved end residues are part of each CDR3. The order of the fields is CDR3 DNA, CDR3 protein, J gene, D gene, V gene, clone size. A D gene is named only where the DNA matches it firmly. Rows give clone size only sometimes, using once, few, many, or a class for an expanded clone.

TGCAGTGCTATTGTCAGGGCTTTGCACAATGAGCAGTTCTTC	CSAIVRALHNEQFF	TRBJ2-1	NA	TRBV20-1	NA
TGTGCCAGCAGCTTAGGGCCGGGACTAGCGGGAATCGAGCAGTACTTC	CASSLGPGLAGIEQYF	TRBJ2-7	TRBD2	TRBV13	few
TGTGCCAGCAGCCCCGCGGGACTGGCGTACGAGCAGTACTTC	CASSPAGLAYEQYF	TRBJ2-7	NA	TRBV6-1	NA
TGTGCCAGTAGCGACTGGGAATCACCCCTCCACTTT	CASSDWESPLHF	TRBJ1-6	NA	TRBV19	NA
TGTGCCAGCAGCATAAGACAGGGGTTGGGTACCGGGGAGCTGTTTTTT	CASSIRQGLGTGELFF	TRBJ2-2	TRBD1	TRBV11-2	few
TGTGCCAGCAGTACCGGGATATATAGCAATCAGCCCCAGCATTTT	CASSTGIYSNQPQHF	TRBJ1-5	NA	TRBV6-2/TRBV6-3	NA
TGTGCCAGCAGCAGGACAGGGGGAGCTTTCTTT	CASSRTGGAFF	TRBJ1-1	TRBD1	TRBV28	NA
TGTGCCAGCAGCCTCGGCGCCGTGGGGGAGACCCAGTACTTC	CASSLGAVGETQYF	TRBJ2-5	NA	TRBV5-5	few
TGTGCCAGCAGCTTGTCTGGGGCGGGGAACGAGCAGTACTTC	CASSLSGAGNEQYF	TRBJ2-7	NA	TRBV5-5	NA
TGCGCCAGCACCACACCGGGGGGAACAGGTTCTTGGTATTTT	CASTTPGGTGSWYF	TRBJ2-3	TRBD2	TRBV5-1	NA
TGCGCCAGCAGCCCCTGGAGCGGCACAGATACGCAGTATTTT	CASSPWSGTDTQYF	TRBJ2-3	NA	TRBV5-1	few
TGTGCCAGCAGCGTACCGGGATCCTACGAGCAGTACTTC	CASSVPGSYEQYF	TRBJ2-7	NA	TRBV25-1	NA
TGTGCCACCAACCCTAGCGGGAGGGTGGATGAGCAGTTCTTC	CATNPSGRVDEQFF	TRBJ2-1	TRBD2	TRBV2	once
TGCGCCAGCAGCCAAGATCAACTAGCGGGGTTTGATGAGCAGTTCTTC	CASSQDQLAGFDEQFF	TRBJ2-1	TRBD2	TRBV4-1	NA
TGTGCCAGCAGTTTAAGTGACAGGTCCGAAGGTGGCTACACCTTC	CASSLSDRSEGGYTF	TRBJ1-2	NA	TRBV12-3/TRBV12-4	few
TGTGCCAGCAGTTACGTGAGTGGCCACAGCAATCAGCCCCAGCATTTT	CASSYVSGHSNQPQHF	TRBJ1-5	NA	TRBV6-2/TRBV6-3	NA
TGTGCCAGCAGTGAAGCAACAGAAGGGGGGGAGCAGTTCTTC	CASSEATEGGEQFF	TRBJ2-1	NA	TRBV2	NA
TGTGCCAGCAAAGCCGGGACGGTCGGTTCTGAGCAGTTCTTC	CASKAGTVGSEQFF	TRBJ2-1	NA	TRBV28	few
TGCGCCAGCAGCTTGGTTCCTAGCGGGATATCAGATACGCAGTATTTT	CASSLVPSGISDTQYF	TRBJ2-3	TRBD2	TRBV5-1	NA
TGTGCCAGCAGCTGGATGGCTTCGGGGGATGAAAAACTGTTTTTT	CASSWMASGDEKLFF	TRBJ1-4	NA	TRBV7-9	few
TGTGCCACCAGCAGAGAGGGGGTGTGGGAGGCCGTGGTCTACGAGCAGTACTTC	CATSREGVWEAVVYEQYF	TRBJ2-7	NA	TRBV15	NA
TGTGCCACTGGGACAGGGGACACAGGCGAGCAGTACTTC	CATGTGDTGEQYF	TRBJ2-7	TRBD1	TRBV10-3	few
TGTGCCACCTCGAGTTCAGTTTCTCCCTCCAATGAGCAGTTCTTC	CATSSSVSPSNEQFF	TRBJ2-1	NA	TRBV24-1	NA
TGTGCCAGCACCCAAAATAGGTTAGCTTCGAACACCGGGGAGCTGTTTTTT	CASTQNRLASNTGELFF	TRBJ2-2	NA	TRBV7-2	few
TGCGCCAGCAGCTTGGCATCGGGGTTCGATGGCTACACCTTC	CASSLASGFDGYTF	TRBJ1-2	NA	TRBV5-1	few
TGCAGCTTCATGCTAGGAAGCTCCTACGAGCAGTACTTC	CSFMLGSSYEQYF	TRBJ2-7	NA	TRBV29-1	many